This paragraph covers one T cell receptor beta chain sequence. No antigen is known for it. The assay was immunoSEQ multiplex PCR, and TCRdb's table has in-frame clones only and misses some. The sample lists about 1 million clones, about 75% occurring once. This record comes from a study of shared clonotypes between healthy human individuals. Findings of the study overall: Richness estimates generally favored naive over memory subsets.

Trimming cost V 1 base and J 8 bases; bases outside gene matches: 6. The CDR3 has 15 amino acids. Germline V gene sequence: CDR1 SGHAT, CDR2 FQNNGV. This clonotype was obtained from a man between 18 and 29 years old in good health. Sequenced material: memory CD4+ T cells sorted from blood. Specified subset: CD45RA-negative fraction. This sequence joins TRBV11-2 and TRBJ2-2; the match to TRBD2 covers 8 bases. For the CDR3, the DNA is TGTGCCAGCAGCTTAGCGGGAGGGCCCTCGGGGGAGCTGTTTTTT. This gives the protein CASSLAGGPSGELFF. Full variable domain (remainder filled in from reference TRBV11-2 and TRBJ2-2): EAGVAQSPRYKIIEKRQSVAFWCNPISGHATLYWYQQILGQGPKLLIQFQNNGVVDDSQLPKDRFSAERLKGVDSTLKIQPAKLEDSAVYLCASSLAGGPSGELFFGEGSRLTVL.